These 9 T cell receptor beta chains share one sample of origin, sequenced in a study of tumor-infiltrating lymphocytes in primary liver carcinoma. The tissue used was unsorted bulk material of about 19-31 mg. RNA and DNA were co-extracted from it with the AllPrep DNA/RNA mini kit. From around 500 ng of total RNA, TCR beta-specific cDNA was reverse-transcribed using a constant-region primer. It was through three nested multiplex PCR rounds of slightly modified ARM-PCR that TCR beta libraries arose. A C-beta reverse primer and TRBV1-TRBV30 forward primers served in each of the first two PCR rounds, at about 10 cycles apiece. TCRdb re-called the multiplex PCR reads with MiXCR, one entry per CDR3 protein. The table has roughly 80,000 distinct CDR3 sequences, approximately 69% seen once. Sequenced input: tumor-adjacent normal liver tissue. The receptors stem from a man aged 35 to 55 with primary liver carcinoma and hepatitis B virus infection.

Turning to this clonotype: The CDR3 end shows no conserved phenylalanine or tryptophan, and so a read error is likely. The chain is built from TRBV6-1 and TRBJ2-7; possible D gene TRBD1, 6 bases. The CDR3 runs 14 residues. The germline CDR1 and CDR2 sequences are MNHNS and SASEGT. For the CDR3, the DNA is TGTGTCAGCAGTGTCGCACAGGGAGACTACGAGCAGTACTCC. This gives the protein CVSSVAQGDYEQYS.

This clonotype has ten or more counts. The CDR3 sequence: CASSLEGDQPQHF. Written as DNA, the CDR3 is TGTGCCAGCAGCTTAGAGGGTGATCAGCCCCAGCATTTT. The V call is TRBV7-9, the J call TRBJ1-5; no clear D. CDR3 length equals 13 residues. CDR1 and CDR2 from the germline V gene are SEHNR and FQNEAQ (reference sequence). The V and J ends lost 1 base and 5 bases respectively, with 6 bases between them.

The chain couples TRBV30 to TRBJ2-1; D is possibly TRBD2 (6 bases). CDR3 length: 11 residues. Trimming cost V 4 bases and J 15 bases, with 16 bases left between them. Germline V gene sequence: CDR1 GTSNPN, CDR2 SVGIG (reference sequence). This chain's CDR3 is CAWKEGFKVFF. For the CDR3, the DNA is TGTGCCTGGAAGGAGGGGTTCAAGGTGTTCTTC. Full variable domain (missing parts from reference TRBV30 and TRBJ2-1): SQTIHQWPATLVQPVGSPLSLECTVEGTSNPNLYWYRQAAGRGLQLLFYSVGIGQISSEVPQNLSASRPQDRQFILSSKKLLLSDSGFYLCAWKEGFKVFFGPGTRLTVL.

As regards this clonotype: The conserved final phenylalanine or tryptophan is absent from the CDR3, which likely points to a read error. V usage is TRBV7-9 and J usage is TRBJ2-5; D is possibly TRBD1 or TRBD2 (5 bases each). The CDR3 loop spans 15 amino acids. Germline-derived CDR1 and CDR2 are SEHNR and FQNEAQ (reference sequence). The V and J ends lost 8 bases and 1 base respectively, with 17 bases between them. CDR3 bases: TGTGCCAGCTGCCAATTAGGGGAGTTCCAAGAGACCCAGTACCTC. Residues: CASCQLGEFQETQYL.

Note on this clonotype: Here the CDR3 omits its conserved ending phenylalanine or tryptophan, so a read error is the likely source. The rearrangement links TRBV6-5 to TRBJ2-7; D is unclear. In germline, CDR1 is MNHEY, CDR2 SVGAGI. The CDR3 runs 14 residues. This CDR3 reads CVSSLRRFRDEQYL. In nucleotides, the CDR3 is TGTGTCAGCAGTTTACGTCGTTTTCGAGACGAGCAGTACCTC.

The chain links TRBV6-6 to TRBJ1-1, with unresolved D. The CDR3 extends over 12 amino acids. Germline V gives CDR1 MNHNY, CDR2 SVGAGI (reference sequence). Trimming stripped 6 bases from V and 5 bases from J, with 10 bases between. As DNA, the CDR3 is TGTGCCAGCAGCCTCGAAACGACTGAAGCTTTCTTT. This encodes CASSLETTEAFF.

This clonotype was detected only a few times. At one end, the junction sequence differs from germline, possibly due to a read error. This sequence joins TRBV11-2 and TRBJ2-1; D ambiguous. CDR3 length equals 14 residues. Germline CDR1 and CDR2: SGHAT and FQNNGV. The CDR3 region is CASSLDGMGIEQFF. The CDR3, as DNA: TGTGCCAGCAGCTTAGATGGTATGGGGATTGAGCAGTTCTTT. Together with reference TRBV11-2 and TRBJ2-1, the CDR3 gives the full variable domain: EAGVAQSPRYKIIEKRQSVAFWCNPISGHATLYWYQQILGQGPKLLIQFQNNGVVDDSQLPKDRFSAERLKGVDSTLKIQPAKLEDSAVYLCASSLDGMGIEQFFGPGTRLTVL.

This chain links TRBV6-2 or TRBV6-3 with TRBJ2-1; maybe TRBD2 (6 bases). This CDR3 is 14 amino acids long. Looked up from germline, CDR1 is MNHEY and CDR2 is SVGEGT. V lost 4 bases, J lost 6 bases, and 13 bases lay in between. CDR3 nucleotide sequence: TGTGCCAGCAGTTTGCTATCGGGAGCCAATGAGCAGTTCTTC. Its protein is CASSLLSGANEQFF.

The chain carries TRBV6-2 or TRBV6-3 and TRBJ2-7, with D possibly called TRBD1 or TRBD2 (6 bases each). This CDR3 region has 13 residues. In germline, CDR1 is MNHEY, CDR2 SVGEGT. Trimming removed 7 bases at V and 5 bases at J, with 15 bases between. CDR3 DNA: TGTGCCAGCACTTGGCGGGACACCCACGAGCAGTACTTC. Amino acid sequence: CASTWRDTHEQYF.